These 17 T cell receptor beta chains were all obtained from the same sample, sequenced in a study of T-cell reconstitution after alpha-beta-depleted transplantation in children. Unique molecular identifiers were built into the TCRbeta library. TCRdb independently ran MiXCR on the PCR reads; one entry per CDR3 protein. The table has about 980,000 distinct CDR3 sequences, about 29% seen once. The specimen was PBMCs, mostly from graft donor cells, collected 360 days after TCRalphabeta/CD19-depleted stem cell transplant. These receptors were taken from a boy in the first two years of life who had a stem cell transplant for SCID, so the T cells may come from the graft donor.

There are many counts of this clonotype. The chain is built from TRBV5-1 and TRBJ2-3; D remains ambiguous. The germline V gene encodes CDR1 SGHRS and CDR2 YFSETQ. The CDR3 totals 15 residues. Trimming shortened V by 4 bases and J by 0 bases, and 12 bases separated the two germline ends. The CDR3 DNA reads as TGCGCCAGCAGCCCTTGGATCTCTAGCACAGATACGCAGTATTTT. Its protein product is CASSPWISSTDTQYF.

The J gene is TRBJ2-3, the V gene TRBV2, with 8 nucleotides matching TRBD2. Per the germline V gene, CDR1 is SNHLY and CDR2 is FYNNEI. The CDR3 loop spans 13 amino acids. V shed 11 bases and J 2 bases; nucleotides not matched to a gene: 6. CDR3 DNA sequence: TGTGCCCGGCGGACTAGCCACACAGATACGCAGTATTTT. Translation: CARRTSHTDTQYF.

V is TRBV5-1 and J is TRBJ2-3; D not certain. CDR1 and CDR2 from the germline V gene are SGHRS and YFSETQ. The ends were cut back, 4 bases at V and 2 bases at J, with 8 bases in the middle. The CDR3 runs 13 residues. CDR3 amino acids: CASSGMNTDTQYF. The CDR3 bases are TGCGCCAGCAGCGGGATGAACACAGATACGCAGTATTTT. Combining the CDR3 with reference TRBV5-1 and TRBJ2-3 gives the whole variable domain KAGVTQTPRYLIKTRGQQVTLSCSPISGHRSVSWYQQTPGQGLQFLFEYFSETQRNKGNFPGRFSGRQFSNSRSEMNVSTLELGDSALYLCASSGMNTDTQYFGPGTRLTVL.

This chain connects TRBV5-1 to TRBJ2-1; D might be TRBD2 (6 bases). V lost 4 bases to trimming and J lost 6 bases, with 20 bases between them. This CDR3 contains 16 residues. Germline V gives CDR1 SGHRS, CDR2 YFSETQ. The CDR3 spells CASSVLSRGRLNEQFF. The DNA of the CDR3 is TGCGCCAGCAGCGTCCTGTCCCGGGGGAGACTCAATGAGCAGTTCTTC.

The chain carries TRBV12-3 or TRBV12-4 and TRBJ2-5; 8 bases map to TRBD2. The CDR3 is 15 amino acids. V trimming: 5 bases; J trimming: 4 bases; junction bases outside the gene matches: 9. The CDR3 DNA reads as TGTGCCAGCAGTCCCGGGGTAGCGGGGACAGAGACCCAGTACTTC. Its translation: CASSPGVAGTETQYF.

CDR3 residues: CASSPEASGQGFLGQPQHF. The CDR3 region has the DNA TGTGCCAGCAGTCCCGAAGCTAGTGGGCAGGGTTTCCTCGGACAGCCCCAGCATTTT. The chain carries TRBV7-6 and TRBJ1-5; a possible D gene is TRBD1 (5 bases). Germline CDR1 and CDR2: SGHVS and FNYEAQ. V shed 6 bases and J shed 7 bases, with 31 bases lying between them. The CDR3 sequence is 19 residues long.

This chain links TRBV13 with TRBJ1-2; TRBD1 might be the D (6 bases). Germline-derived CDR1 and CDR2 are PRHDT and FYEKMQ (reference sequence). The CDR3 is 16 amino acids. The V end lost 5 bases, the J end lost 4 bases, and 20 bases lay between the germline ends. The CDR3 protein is CASSRSRAGDLYGYTF. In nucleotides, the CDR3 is TGTGCCAGCAGCCGAAGCCGGGCAGGGGACCTCTATGGCTACACCTTC.

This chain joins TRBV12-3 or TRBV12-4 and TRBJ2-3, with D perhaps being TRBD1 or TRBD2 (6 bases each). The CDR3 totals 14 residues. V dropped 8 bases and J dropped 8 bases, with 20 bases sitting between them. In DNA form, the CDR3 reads TGTGCCAGCTCCTGGGGACAAGGAGGGCGTACGCAGTATTTT. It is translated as CASSWGQGGRTQYF.

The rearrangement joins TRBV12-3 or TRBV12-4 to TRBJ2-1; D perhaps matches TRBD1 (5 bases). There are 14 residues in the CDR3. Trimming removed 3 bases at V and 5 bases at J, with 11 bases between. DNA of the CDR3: TGTGCCAGCAGTTTGTCCAGGGCTAACAATGAGCAGTTCTTC. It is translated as CASSLSRANNEQFF.

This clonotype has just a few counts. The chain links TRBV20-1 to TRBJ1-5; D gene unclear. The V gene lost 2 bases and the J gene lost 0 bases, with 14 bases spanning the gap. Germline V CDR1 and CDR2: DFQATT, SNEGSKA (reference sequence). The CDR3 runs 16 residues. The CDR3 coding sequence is TGCAGTGCTAGAAGGTTGGCGGACTATAGCAATCAGCCCCAGCATTTT. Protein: CSARRLADYSNQPQHF.

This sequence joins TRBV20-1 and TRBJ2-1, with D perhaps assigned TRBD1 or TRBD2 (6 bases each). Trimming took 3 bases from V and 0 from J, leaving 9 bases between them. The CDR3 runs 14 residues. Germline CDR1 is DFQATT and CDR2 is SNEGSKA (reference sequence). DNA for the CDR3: TGCAGTGCTAGCGGGGGCTACTCCTACAATGAGCAGTTCTTC. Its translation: CSASGGYSYNEQFF.

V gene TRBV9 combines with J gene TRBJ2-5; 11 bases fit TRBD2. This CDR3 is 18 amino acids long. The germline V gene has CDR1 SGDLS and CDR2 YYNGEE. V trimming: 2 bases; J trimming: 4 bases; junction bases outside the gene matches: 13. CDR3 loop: CASSVSRVSGGGAETQYF. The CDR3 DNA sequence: TGTGCCAGCAGCGTTTCGAGAGTTAGCGGGGGGGGCGCAGAGACCCAGTACTTC.

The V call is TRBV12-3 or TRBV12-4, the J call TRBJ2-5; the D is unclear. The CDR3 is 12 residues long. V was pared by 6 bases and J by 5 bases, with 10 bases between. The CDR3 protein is CASRLAMETQYF. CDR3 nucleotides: TGTGCCAGCAGGCTTGCTATGGAGACCCAGTACTTC.

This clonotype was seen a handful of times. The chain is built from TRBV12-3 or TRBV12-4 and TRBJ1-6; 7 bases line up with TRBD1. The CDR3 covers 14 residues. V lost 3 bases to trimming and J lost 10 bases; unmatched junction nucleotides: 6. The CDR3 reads CASSLTGKGSPLHF. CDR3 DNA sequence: TGTGCCAGCAGTTTGACAGGGAAGGGGTCACCCCTCCACTTT.

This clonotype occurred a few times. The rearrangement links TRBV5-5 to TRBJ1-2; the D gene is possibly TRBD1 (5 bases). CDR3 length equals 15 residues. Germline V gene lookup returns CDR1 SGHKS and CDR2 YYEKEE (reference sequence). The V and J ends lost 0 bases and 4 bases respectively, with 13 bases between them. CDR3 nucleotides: TGTGCCAGCAGCTTGGCGACGGCAGGGCCCTATGGCTACACCTTC. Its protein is CASSLATAGPYGYTF.

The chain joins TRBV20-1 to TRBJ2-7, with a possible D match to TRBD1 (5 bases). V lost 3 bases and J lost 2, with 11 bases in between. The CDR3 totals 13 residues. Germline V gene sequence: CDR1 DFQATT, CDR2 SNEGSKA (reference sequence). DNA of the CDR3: TGCAGTGCTAGCTTGGGGCCAGCCTACGAGCAGTACTTC. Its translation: CSASLGPAYEQYF.

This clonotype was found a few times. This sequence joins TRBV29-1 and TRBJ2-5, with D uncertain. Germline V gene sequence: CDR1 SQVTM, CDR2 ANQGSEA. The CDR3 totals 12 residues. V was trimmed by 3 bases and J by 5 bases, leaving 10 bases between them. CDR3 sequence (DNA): TGCAGCGTTGACGATGCCCCGGAGACCCAGTACTTC. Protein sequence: CSVDDAPETQYF.